The sequence of this TCR beta chain was determined in a study of TIL therapy for anti-PD-1-resistant metastatic lung cancer. Points from the study as a whole: Infused TIL clonotypes partially replaced the baseline blood repertoire, then decayed over months. This highly selected cohort may not generalize to typical lung cancer patients.

This was the immunoSEQ v3 assay. Here immunoSEQ multiplex PCR was the method, and the copy in TCRdb shows in-frame clones only, minus some. The sample includes tens of thousands of clones, around 70% of them seen just once. Concerning this clone itself: The antigen remains unidentified.

The CDR3 covers 14 residues. CDR1 and CDR2 (germline): LNHDA, SQIVND (reference sequence). The J segment lost 7 bases and the V segment lost 6 bases, leaving 9 bases of the junction unmatched. Time point denoted: pre-treatment sample, taken before nivolumab and TIL therapy. The chain is built from TRBV19 and TRBJ1-2, with 9 bases identical to TRBD1. The source material was blood, sampled at baseline. The TCR was taken from a person aged 25-79 years with non-small cell lung cancer. CDR3 residues: CASRTPGQGFGYTF. For the CDR3, the DNA is TGTGCCAGTAGAACTCCGGGACAGGGATTTGGCTACACCTTC.